This T cell receptor (beta chain) was identified during a study of shared clonotypes between healthy human individuals. Background on the study: Donors consisted of two women and three men between 18 and 49. Three CD4 naive, three CD4 memory, two CD8 naive and one CD8 memory plate were used per donor. Findings and caveats of the study: Naive subsets generally had larger estimated richness than memory subsets.

The table came from immunoSEQ multiplex PCR; TCRdb's copy has only in-frame clones and leaves some out. The sample records a few hundred thousand clones, 95% to 98% being singletons. Donors included only healthy HIV-negative adults lacking recent acute infections or vaccinations. Notes on this clone: Its target is not known.

Germline V gene lookup returns CDR1 SEHNR and CDR2 FQNEAQ (reference sequence). Between the trimmed V and J ends, which lost 4 bases and 6 bases, there was a span of 13 bases. This CDR3 contains 13 residues. This sequence was found in a woman in her 30s in good health. Sequencing was performed on naive CD4+ T cells sorted from blood. Subset given: CD45RA+ positively selected. The chain has TRBV7-9 and TRBJ2-7, with a possible D match to TRBD1 (6 bases). The CDR3, as DNA: TGTGCCAGCAGCTCTACACAGGGACGCGAGCAGTACTTC. It yields the protein CASSSTQGREQYF.